Sequencing of this TCR beta chain was carried out in a study of cytomegalovirus exposure and HLA in healthy donors. Findings and caveats of the study: A reported reduction in N-insertions relative to the approximately 640-donor mean was seen in an Asian-associated ancestry cluster in a later analysis. A likely sequencing artifact accounted for one observed cluster of highly shared sequence variants. Previously analyzed data showed that most TCR beta V segments were productive at a frequency of about 90% or about 30%. Across all donors, roughly uniform sequencing depth was an assumption of the presence/absence analyses.

Both 60 Vbeta primers and 13 Jbeta primers went into the PCR. The repertoire was sequenced with immunoSEQ multiplex PCR; TCRdb's copy has only in-frame clones and lacks some. The sample carries around 250,000 clones, around 81% recorded once. About this clone: The antigen is undetermined.

The receptor was isolated from a woman aged 55-70 years in good health and CMV-seropositive. The material sequenced was PBMCs.

The CDR3 sequence: CAIRGTTYEQYF. CDR3 nucleotides: TGTGCCATCAGGGGGACTACCTACGAGCAGTACTTC. This chain links TRBV10-3 with TRBJ2-7; 7 positions match TRBD2. V shed 6 bases, J shed 2 bases, and the junction held 1 base outside the gene matches. CDR1 is ENHRY and CDR2 is SYGVKD in the germline V gene. The CDR3 extends over 12 amino acids.